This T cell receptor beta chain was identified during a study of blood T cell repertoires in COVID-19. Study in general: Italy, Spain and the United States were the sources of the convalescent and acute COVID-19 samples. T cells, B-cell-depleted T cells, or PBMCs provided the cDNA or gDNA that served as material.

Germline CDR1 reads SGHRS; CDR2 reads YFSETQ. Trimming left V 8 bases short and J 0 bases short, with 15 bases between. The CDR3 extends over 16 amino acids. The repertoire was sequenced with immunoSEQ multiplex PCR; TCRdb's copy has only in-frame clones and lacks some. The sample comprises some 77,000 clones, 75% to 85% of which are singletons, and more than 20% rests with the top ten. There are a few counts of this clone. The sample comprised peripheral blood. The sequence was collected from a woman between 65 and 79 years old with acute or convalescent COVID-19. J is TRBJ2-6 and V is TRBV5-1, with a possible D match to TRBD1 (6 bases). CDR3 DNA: TGCGCCAGTCGATCGGGACAAGGCTCTGGGGCCAACGTCCTGACTTTC. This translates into CASRSGQGSGANVLTF.